These 23 T cell receptor beta chains were all obtained from the same sample, sequenced in a study of CD8+CD57+ T cells in acquired aplastic anemia. Template material for TCR beta VDJ and CDR3 profiling consisted of genomic DNA. TCRdb recomputed calls from the reads with MiXCR, one row per CDR3 protein. The sample holds hundreds of thousands of distinct CDR3 sequences; roughly three fifths are singletons and the top ten take around 7.6%. The sample was sorted CD4+, CD8+, or CD8+CD57+ T cells (not recorded which) from PBMCs. These receptors originate from a human donor with severe aplastic anemia or a healthy control (not recorded which).

V and J are TRBV7-2 and TRBJ1-2; possibly TRBD1 for D (5 bases). The CDR3 covers 13 residues. Trimming stripped 2 bases from V and 8 bases from J, with 12 bases between. Looked up from germline, CDR1 is SGHTA and CDR2 is FQGNSA. The CDR3 reads CASSLIRGFGYTF. CDR3 coding DNA: TGTGCCAGCAGCTTAATCCGGGGGTTCGGCTACACCTTC.

The chain uses TRBV2 and TRBJ1-4; a weak D match, TRBD1 (6 bases). This CDR3 comprises 14 residues. The ends were cut back, 6 bases at V and 1 base at J, with 9 bases in the middle. From germline, CDR1 is SNHLY and CDR2 FYNNEI. The chain's CDR3 is CASSEGGTNEKLFF. CDR3 in DNA: TGTGCCAGCAGCGAGGGGGGAACTAATGAAAAACTGTTTTTT.

In this sample, this clonotype turned up many times. The chain employs TRBV6-4 and TRBJ2-7; the D gene is possibly TRBD1 (5 bases). The V end lost 7 bases, the J end lost 0 bases, and 13 bases lay between the germline ends. This CDR3 has 14 amino acids. Germline V gene lookup returns CDR1 MRHNA and CDR2 SNTAGT. The CDR3 is CASNKGAVSYEQYF. CDR3 coding DNA: TGTGCCAGCAATAAAGGGGCCGTCTCCTACGAGCAGTACTTC.

The gene calls are TRBV4-1 and TRBJ1-2; possibly TRBD1 for D (5 bases). Trimming pared 0 bases from V and 3 bases from J, leaving 17 bases between. The germline CDR1 and CDR2 sequences are MGHRA and YSYEKL. The CDR3 has 17 amino acids. The CDR3 here is CASSQEGGVGVDYGYTF. CDR3 coding DNA: TGCGCCAGCAGCCAAGAAGGAGGTGTAGGGGTGGACTATGGCTACACCTTC.

The chain recombines TRBV7-8 with TRBJ2-3, with TRBD2 identical over 10 bases. The CDR3 loop spans 16 amino acids. With 5 bases clipped from V and 6 bases from J, the junction kept 11 bases outside the gene matches. Germline CDR1 is SGHVS and CDR2 is FQNEAQ. CDR3 protein: CASSPEAGGLSDTQYF. CDR3 bases: TGTGCCAGCAGCCCTGAAGCGGGGGGGCTTTCTGATACGCAGTATTTT.

This clonotype was counted ten times or more. V and J are TRBV29-1 and TRBJ2-5; TRBD2 matches 7 bases. The CDR3 runs 16 residues. Germline CDR1 reads SQVTM; CDR2 reads ANQGSEA. Trimming took 3 bases from V and 1 from J; bases not matched to a gene: 11. CDR3 sequence (DNA): TGCAGCGTTGAGTTTGCGCGGGGGATTAGCCAAGAGACCCAGTACTTC. Protein sequence: CSVEFARGISQETQYF.

There are many counts of this clonotype. V gene TRBV5-6 combines with J gene TRBJ2-7; weak D call: TRBD1 (5 bases). CDR3 length: 13 residues. Between the trimmed V and J ends, which lost 7 bases and 5 bases, there was a span of 16 bases. Looked up from germline, CDR1 is SGHDT and CDR2 is YYEEEE. In nucleotides, the CDR3 is TGTGCCAGCCAGACAGTAGTGAGCCACGAGCAGTACTTC. Amino acids: CASQTVVSHEQYF.

This clonotype was picked up many times. The rearrangement joins TRBV3-1 to TRBJ2-7; D call uncertain. The CDR3 runs to 11 residues. V gave up 0 bases and J gave up 6 bases, with 3 bases separating them. The germline V gene encodes CDR1 LGHDT and CDR2 YNNKEL (reference sequence). CDR3 nucleotides: TGTGCCAGCAGCCAAGATCTCGAGCAGTACTTC. Amino acids: CASSQDLEQYF.

The chain couples TRBV5-1 to TRBJ2-2, with D possibly being TRBD2 (6 bases). Germline lookup yields CDR1 SGHRS and CDR2 YFSETQ. The ends were cut back, 2 bases at V and 6 bases at J, with 11 bases in the middle. CDR3 length: 14 amino acids. CDR3 residues: CASSFTSGAGELFF. Here the CDR3 DNA reads TGCGCCAGCAGCTTTACATCGGGGGCCGGGGAGCTGTTTTTT. The whole variable domain, filled in from reference TRBV5-1 and TRBJ2-2, reads KAGVTQTPRYLIKTRGQQVTLSCSPISGHRSVSWYQQTPGQGLQFLFEYFSETQRNKGNFPGRFSGRQFSNSRSEMNVSTLELGDSALYLCASSFTSGAGELFFGEGSRLTVL.

V is TRBV20-1 and J is TRBJ2-3; tentatively, D is TRBD1 (5 bases). There are 17 residues in the CDR3. V was cut by 0 bases and J by 1 base, with 17 bases left in between. Germline CDR1 and CDR2: DFQATT and SNEGSKA (reference sequence). The CDR3 DNA follows: TGCAGTGCTAGAGACCCTCTAGGGTCCAGGGGCACAGATACGCAGTATTTT. Protein product: CSARDPLGSRGTDTQYF.

The chain is built from TRBV20-1 and TRBJ1-2; D is unclear. The CDR3 totals 12 residues. Germline-derived CDR1 and CDR2 are DFQATT and SNEGSKA (reference sequence). Between the trimmed V and J ends, which lost 2 bases and 5 bases, there was a span of 9 bases. This chain's CDR3 is CSARSPDYGYTF. The CDR3, as DNA: TGCAGTGCTAGATCGCCGGATTATGGCTACACCTTC.

This clonotype appeared once. One junction end does not reproduce the germline sequence, and a read error may be involved. The chain carries TRBV10-2 and TRBJ2-3; tentatively, D is TRBD1 (6 bases). The CDR3 sequence is 13 residues long. Germline V gene sequence: CDR1 WSHSY, CDR2 SAAADI. The CDR3: CASSGQGRDMQYF. The CDR3 bases are TGCGCCAGCTCGGGCCAGGGGAGAGATATGCAGTATTTT.

This chain connects TRBV14 to TRBJ1-2; a weak D match, TRBD1 (6 bases). This CDR3 has 15 residues. CDR1 SGHDN and CDR2 FVKESK come from the germline V gene. Trimming stripped 4 bases from V and 8 bases from J, with 20 bases between. The DNA of the CDR3 is TGTGCCAGCAGCCCGACAGGTTACTCTCCACACGGCTACACCTTC. Translating gives CASSPTGYSPHGYTF. Complete variable domain (other parts from reference TRBV14 and TRBJ1-2): EAGVTQFPSHSVIEKGQTVTLRCDPISGHDNLYWYRRVMGKEIKFLLHFVKESKQDESGMPNNRFLAERTGGTYSTLKVQPAELEDSGVYFCASSPTGYSPHGYTFGSGTRLTVV.

This clonotype has at least ten counts. V and J are TRBV13 and TRBJ1-3; D is unclear. The germline gives CDR1 PRHDT, CDR2 FYEKMQ (reference sequence). The ends were cut back, 2 bases at V and 7 bases at J, with 12 bases in the middle. The CDR3 is 14 residues long. CDR3 nucleotides: TGTGCCAGCAGCTTAATACATTTCGGTAACACCATATATTTT. The encoded protein is CASSLIHFGNTIYF. The whole variable domain, filled in from reference TRBV13 and TRBJ1-3, reads AAGVIQSPRHLIKEKRETATLKCYPIPRHDTVYWYQQGPGQDPQFLISFYEKMQSDKGSIPDRFSAQQFSDYHSELNMSSLELGDSALYFCASSLIHFGNTIYFGEGSWLTVV.

This clonotype showed up just a few times. The rearrangement joins TRBV7-2 to TRBJ2-5; 9 nucleotides line up with TRBD1. This CDR3 comprises 14 residues. CDR1 SGHTA and CDR2 FQGNSA come from the germline V gene. The junction had 5 bases not matched to a gene; V was cut back by 6 bases and J by 3 bases. This CDR3 reads CASRPQGAKETQYF. Here the CDR3 DNA reads TGTGCCAGCAGACCACAGGGGGCAAAAGAGACCCAGTACTTC. The whole variable domain, remainder taken from reference TRBV7-2 and TRBJ2-5, is GAGVSQSPSNKVTEKGKDVELRCDPISGHTALYWYRQSLGQGLEFLIYFQGNSAPDKSGLPSDRFSAERTGGSVSTLTIQRTQQEDSAVYLCASRPQGAKETQYFGPGTRLLVL.

This chain joins TRBV7-2 and TRBJ2-1; 12 bases map to TRBD2. CDR3 length: 15 amino acids. Germline-derived CDR1 and CDR2 are SGHTA and FQGNSA. Unmatched junction bases numbered 5, after V lost 5 bases and J lost 6 bases. DNA for the CDR3: TGTGCCAGCAGCCCCACTAGCGGGGGGTCCAATGAGCAGTTCTTC. It translates to CASSPTSGGSNEQFF.

The J gene is TRBJ1-4, the V gene TRBV5-1, with D unclear. CDR3 size: 19 residues. Per germline, CDR1 SGHRS and CDR2 YFSETQ. With 0 bases removed from V and 2 bases from J, the gap between germline ends came to 20 bases. CDR3 amino acids: CASSLDPGLANTTNEKLFF. CDR3 nucleotides: TGCGCCAGCAGCTTGGATCCGGGTTTGGCTAACACCACTAATGAAAAACTGTTTTTT.

The chain couples TRBV7-9 to TRBJ2-7; TRBD2 agrees at 11 bases. This CDR3 region has 16 residues. Germline lookup yields CDR1 SEHNR and CDR2 FQNEAQ (reference sequence). Trimming cost V 5 bases and J 7 bases; bases outside gene matches: 13. The CDR3 nucleotides read TGTGCCAGCAGCCCTCTAGCGGGAGGAAAATATCGGGAGCAGTACTTC. Translating it yields CASSPLAGGKYREQYF.

This clonotype was seen a single time. The chain recombines TRBV12-3 or TRBV12-4 with TRBJ2-2, with 9 nucleotides matching TRBD1. V lost 1 base, J lost 11 bases, and 14 bases stayed unmatched. The CDR3 is 17 amino acids. CDR3 amino acids: CASSLVLRTGVSYELFF. CDR3 nucleotide sequence: TGTGCCAGCAGTTTAGTGCTGAGGACAGGGGTCTCCTACGAGCTGTTTTTT.

This clonotype was counted ten times or more. This chain connects TRBV19 to TRBJ2-5; 7 bases map to TRBD1. Germline-derived CDR1 and CDR2 are LNHDA and SQIVND (reference sequence). The junction had 8 bases not matched to a gene; V was cut back by 6 bases and J by 7 bases. This CDR3 comprises 13 residues. Here the CDR3 reads CASRDRPVGTQYF. The CDR3, as DNA: TGTGCCAGTAGGGACAGGCCGGTGGGGACCCAGTACTTC. Together with reference TRBV19 and TRBJ2-5, the CDR3 gives the full variable domain: DGGITQSPKYLFRKEGQNVTLSCEQNLNHDAMYWYRQDPGQGLRLIYYSQIVNDFQKGDIAEGYSVSREKKESFPLTVTSAQKNPTAFYLCASRDRPVGTQYFGPGTRLLVL.

This clonotype was recorded at least ten times. The gene calls are TRBV20-1 and TRBJ2-7, with TRBD2 as a possible D gene (6 bases). The CDR3 totals 15 residues. V was clipped by 0 bases and J by 2 bases, with 14 bases between them. The germline V gene has CDR1 DFQATT and CDR2 SNEGSKA (reference sequence). CDR3 sequence reads: CSARDRIADPYEQYF. The DNA for the CDR3 is TGCAGTGCTAGAGATCGAATAGCGGATCCCTACGAGCAGTACTTC.

There are many counts of this clonotype. This rearrangement joins TRBV9 to TRBJ1-1; D is unclear. CDR1 and CDR2 from the germline V gene are SGDLS and YYNGEE. CDR3 length: 14 residues. V was shortened by 0 bases and J by 6 bases, with 12 bases between the two germline ends. CDR3 residues: CASSVGNIVAEAFF. The CDR3 nucleotides are TGTGCCAGCAGCGTAGGAAATATCGTCGCTGAAGCTTTCTTT.

Many counts were recorded for this clonotype. The chain links TRBV9 to TRBJ2-7; D possibly corresponds to TRBD2 (5 bases). The V gene lost 3 bases and the J gene lost 0 bases, with 7 bases spanning the gap. The germline CDR1 and CDR2 sequences are SGDLS and YYNGEE. The CDR3 extends over 13 amino acids. The CDR3 region has the DNA TGTGCCAGCAGCGGACTAAGCTCCTACGAGCAGTACTTC. It encodes CASSGLSSYEQYF.